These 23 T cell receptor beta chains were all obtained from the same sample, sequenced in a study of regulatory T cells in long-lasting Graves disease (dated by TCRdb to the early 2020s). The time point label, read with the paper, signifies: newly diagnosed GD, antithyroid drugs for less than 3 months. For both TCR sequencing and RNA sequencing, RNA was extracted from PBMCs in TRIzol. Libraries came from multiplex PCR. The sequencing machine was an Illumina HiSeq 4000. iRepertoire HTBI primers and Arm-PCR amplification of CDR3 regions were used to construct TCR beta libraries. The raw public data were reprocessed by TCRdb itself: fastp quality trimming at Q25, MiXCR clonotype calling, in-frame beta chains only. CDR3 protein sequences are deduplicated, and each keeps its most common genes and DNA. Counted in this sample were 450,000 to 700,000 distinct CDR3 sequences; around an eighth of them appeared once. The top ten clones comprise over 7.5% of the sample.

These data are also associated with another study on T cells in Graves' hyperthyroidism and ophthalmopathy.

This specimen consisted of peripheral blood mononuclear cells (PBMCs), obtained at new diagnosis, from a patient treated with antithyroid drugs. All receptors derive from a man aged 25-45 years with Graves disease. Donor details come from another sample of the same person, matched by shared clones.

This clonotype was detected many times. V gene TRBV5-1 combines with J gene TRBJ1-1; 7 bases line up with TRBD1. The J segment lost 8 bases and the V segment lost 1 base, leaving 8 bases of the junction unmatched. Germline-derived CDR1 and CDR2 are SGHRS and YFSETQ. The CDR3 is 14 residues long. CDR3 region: CASSLPAPGQEAFF. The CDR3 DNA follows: TGCGCCAGCAGCTTGCCCGCCCCGGGACAGGAAGCTTTCTTT.

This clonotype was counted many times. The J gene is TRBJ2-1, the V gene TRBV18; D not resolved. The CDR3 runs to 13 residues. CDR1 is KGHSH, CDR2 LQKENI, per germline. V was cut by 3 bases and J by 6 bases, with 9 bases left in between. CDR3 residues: CASSPWALNEQFF. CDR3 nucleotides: TGTGCCAGCTCACCCTGGGCCCTCAATGAGCAGTTCTTC.

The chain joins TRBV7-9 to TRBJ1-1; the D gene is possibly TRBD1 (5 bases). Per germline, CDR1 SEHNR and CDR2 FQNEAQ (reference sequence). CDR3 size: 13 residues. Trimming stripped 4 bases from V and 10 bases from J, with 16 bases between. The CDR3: CASSSPDSLRAFF. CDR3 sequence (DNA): TGTGCCAGCAGCTCCCCAGACAGCCTACGAGCTTTCTTT.

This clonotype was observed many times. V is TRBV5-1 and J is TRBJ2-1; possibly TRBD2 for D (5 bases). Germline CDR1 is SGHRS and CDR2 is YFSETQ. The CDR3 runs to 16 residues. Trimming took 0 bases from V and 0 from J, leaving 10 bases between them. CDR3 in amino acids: CASSLDVGSSYNEQFF. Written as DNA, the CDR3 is TGCGCCAGCAGCTTGGATGTTGGGAGCTCCTACAATGAGCAGTTCTTC. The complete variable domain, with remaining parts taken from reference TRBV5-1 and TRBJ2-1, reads KAGVTQTPRYLIKTRGQQVTLSCSPISGHRSVSWYQQTPGQGLQFLFEYFSETQRNKGNFPGRFSGRQFSNSRSEMNVSTLELGDSALYLCASSLDVGSSYNEQFFGPGTRLTVL.

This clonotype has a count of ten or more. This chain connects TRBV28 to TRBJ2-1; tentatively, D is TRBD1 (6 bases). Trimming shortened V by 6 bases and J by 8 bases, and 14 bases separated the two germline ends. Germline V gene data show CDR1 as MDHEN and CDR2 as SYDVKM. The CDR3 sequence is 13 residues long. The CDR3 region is CASSSLQGDEQFF. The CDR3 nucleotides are TGTGCCAGCAGCTCCCTACAGGGCGATGAGCAGTTCTTC.

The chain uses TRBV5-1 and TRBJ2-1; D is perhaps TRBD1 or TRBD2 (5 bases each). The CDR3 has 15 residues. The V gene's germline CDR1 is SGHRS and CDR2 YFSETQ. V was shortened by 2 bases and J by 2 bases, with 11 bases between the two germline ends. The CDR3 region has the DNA TGCGCCAGCAGCTTATCGGGGCTCACCTACAATGAGCAGTTCTTC. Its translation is CASSLSGLTYNEQFF.

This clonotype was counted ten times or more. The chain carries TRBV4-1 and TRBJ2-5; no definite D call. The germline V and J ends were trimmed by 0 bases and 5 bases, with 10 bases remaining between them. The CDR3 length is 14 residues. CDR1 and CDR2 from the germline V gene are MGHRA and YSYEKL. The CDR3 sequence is CASSQDPRTETQYF. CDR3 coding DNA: TGCGCCAGCAGCCAAGATCCCCGGACGGAGACCCAGTACTTC.

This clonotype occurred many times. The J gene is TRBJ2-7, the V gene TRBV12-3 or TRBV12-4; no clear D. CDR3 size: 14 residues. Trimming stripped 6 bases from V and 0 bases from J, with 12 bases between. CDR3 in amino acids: CASSTLFSSYEQYF. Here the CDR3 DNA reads TGTGCCAGCAGCACATTGTTCAGCTCCTACGAGCAGTACTTC.

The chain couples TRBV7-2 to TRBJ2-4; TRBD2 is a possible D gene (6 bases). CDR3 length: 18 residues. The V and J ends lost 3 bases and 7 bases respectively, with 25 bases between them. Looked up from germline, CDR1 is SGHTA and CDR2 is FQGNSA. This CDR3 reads CASSLAARPGEGKNIQYF. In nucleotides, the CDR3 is TGTGCCAGCAGCTTGGCCGCTCGGCCGGGAGAGGGGAAGAACATTCAGTACTTC.

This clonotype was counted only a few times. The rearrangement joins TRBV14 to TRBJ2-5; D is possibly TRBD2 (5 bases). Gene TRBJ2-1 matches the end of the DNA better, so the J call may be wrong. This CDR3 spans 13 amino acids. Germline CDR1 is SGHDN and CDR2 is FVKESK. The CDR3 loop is CASSRQLADEQFF. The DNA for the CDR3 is TGTGCCAGCAGTCGGCAGCTAGCCGATGAGCAGTTCTTC.

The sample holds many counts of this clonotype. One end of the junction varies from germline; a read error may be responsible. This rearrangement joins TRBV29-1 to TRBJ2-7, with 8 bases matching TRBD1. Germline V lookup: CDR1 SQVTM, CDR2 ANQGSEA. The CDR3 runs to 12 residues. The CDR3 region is CSARQGSSEQYF. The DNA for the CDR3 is TGCAGCGCCCGACAGGGGTCCTCCGAGCAGTACTTC.

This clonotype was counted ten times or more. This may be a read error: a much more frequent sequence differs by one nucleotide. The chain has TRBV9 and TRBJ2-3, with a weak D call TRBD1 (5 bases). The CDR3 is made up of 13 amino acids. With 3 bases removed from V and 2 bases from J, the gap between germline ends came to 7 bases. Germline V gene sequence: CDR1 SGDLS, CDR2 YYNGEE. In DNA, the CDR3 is TGTGCCAGCAGCGGGGGCCTCACAGATACGCAGTATTTT. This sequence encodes CASSGGLTDTQYF.

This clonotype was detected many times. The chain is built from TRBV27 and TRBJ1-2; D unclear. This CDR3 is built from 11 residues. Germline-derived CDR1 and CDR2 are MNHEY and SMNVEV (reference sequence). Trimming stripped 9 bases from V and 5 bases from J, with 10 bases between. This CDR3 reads CASRSGYGYTF. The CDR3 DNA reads TGTGCCAGTCGGTCCGGATATGGCTACACCTTC.

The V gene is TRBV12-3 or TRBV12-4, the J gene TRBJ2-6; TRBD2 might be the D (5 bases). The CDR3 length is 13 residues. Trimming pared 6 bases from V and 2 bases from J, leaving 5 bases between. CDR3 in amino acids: CASREAGANVLTF. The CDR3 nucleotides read TGTGCCAGCAGGGAGGCTGGGGCCAACGTCCTGACTTTC.

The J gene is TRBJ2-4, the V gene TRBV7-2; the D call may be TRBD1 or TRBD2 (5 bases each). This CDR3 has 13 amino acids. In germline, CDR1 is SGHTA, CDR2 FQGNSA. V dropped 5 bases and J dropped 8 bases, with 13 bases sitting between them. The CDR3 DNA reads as TGTGCCAGCAGCAGCGGACAAAAGGACATTCAGTACTTC. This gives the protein CASSSGQKDIQYF. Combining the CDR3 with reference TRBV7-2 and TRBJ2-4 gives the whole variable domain GAGVSQSPSNKVTEKGKDVELRCDPISGHTALYWYRQSLGQGLEFLIYFQGNSAPDKSGLPSDRFSAERTGGSVSTLTIQRTQQEDSAVYLCASSSGQKDIQYFGAGTRLSVL.

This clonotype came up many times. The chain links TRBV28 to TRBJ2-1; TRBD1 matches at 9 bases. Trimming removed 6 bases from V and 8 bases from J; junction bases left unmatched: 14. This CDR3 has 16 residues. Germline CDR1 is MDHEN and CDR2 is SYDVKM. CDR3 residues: CASRPRTGALRHEQFF. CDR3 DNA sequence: TGTGCCAGCAGACCCAGGACAGGGGCCTTACGGCATGAGCAGTTCTTC.

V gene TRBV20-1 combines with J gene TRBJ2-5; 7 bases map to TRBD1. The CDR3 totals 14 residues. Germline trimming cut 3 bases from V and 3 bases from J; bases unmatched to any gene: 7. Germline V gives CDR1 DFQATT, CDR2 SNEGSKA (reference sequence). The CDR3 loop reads CSARPGTAKETQYF. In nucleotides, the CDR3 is TGCAGTGCTAGGCCCGGGACAGCTAAAGAGACCCAGTACTTC.

In DNA form, the CDR3 reads TGCAGTCTTAAGAGAGGGGGTGAATCACCCCTCCACTTT. It yields the protein CSLKRGGESPLHF. The J gene is TRBJ1-6, the V gene TRBV20-1; weak D call: TRBD1 (6 bases). Trimming removed 8 bases at V and 10 bases at J, with 18 bases between. The CDR3 extends over 13 amino acids. Germline V gives CDR1 DFQATT, CDR2 SNEGSKA (reference sequence).

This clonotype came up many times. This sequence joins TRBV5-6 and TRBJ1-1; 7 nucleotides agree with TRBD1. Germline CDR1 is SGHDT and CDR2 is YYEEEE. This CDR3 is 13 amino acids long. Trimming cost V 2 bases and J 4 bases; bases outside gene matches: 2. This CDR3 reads CASSLQGPTEAFF. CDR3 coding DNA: TGTGCCAGCAGCTTACAGGGGCCCACTGAAGCTTTCTTT.

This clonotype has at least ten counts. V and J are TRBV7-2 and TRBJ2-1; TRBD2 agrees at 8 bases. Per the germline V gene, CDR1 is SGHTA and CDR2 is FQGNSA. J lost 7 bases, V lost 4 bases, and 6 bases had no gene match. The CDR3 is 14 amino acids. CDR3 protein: CASSSIAGRNEQFF. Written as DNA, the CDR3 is TGTGCCAGCAGCTCGATAGCGGGAAGGAATGAGCAGTTCTTC.

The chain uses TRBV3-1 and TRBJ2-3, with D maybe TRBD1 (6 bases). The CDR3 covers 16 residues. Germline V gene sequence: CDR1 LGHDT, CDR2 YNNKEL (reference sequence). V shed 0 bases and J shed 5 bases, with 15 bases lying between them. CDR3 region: CASSQDVGALVDTQYF. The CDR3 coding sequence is TGTGCCAGCAGCCAAGATGTGGGGGCGCTCGTAGATACGCAGTATTTT.

CDR3 sequence: CATSRVKQDYGYTF. The CDR3 coding sequence is TGTGCCACCAGCAGAGTTAAACAGGACTATGGCTACACCTTC. The rearrangement links TRBV15 to TRBJ1-2, with D perhaps TRBD1 (5 bases). Germline V lookup: CDR1 LNHNV, CDR2 YYDKDF (reference sequence). V was trimmed by 1 base and J by 3 bases, leaving 9 bases between them. The CDR3 is made up of 14 amino acids.

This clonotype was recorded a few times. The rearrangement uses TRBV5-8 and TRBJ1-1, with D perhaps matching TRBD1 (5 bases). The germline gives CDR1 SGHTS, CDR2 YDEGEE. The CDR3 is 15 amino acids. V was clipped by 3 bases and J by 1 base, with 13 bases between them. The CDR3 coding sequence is TGTGCCAGCAGCTGGCCCGGGACGGAGAACACTGAAGCTTTCTTT. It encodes CASSWPGTENTEAFF.